These 6 T cell receptor beta chains came from one sample sequenced in a study of blood T cell repertoires in COVID-19. The method was immunoSEQ multiplex PCR; TCRdb's version includes in-frame clones alone and lacks a portion of them. In the table there are 150,000 to 200,000 clones, 80% to 85% of which are singletons. Sequencing used peripheral blood. These receptors all come from a human donor with acute or convalescent COVID-19. The donor label of this sample is uncertain.

This chain joins TRBV4-1 and TRBJ2-5; D remains unclear. The CDR3 extends over 14 amino acids. The germline gives CDR1 MGHRA, CDR2 YSYEKL. The V gene lost 3 bases and the J gene lost 5 bases, with 13 bases spanning the gap. The CDR3 here is CASSHAWVRETQYF. The DNA for the CDR3 is TGCGCCAGCAGCCACGCGTGGGTCAGGGAGACCCAGTACTTC.

This clone was seen once. The chain is built from TRBV3-1 (or the pseudogene TRBV3-2) and TRBJ1-6, with D perhaps matching TRBD1 (5 bases). CDR1 is LGHDT, CDR2 YNNKEL, per germline (reference sequence). This CDR3 is built from 15 residues. V lost 0 bases and J lost 6, with 9 bases in between. This CDR3 is CASSQDSGINSPLHF. CDR3 in DNA: TGTGCCAGCAGCCAAGATTCAGGGATTAATTCACCCCTCCACTTT.

The chain combines TRBV6-5 with TRBJ2-7; a weak D match, TRBD1 (6 bases). The germline CDR1 and CDR2 sequences are MNHEY and SVGAGI. V was trimmed by 6 bases and J by 2 bases, leaving 14 bases between them. This CDR3 comprises 14 residues. The CDR3 sequence: CASRRQDGPYEQYF. For the CDR3, the DNA is TGTGCCAGCAGAAGACAGGACGGACCCTACGAGCAGTACTTC.

This chain links TRBV20-1 with TRBJ2-5; D gene ambiguous. This CDR3 contains 11 residues. V was clipped by 4 bases and J by 5 bases, with 8 bases between them. CDR1 is DFQATT, CDR2 SNEGSKA, per germline (reference sequence). CDR3 protein: CSAIVKETQYF. Written as DNA, the CDR3 is TGCAGTGCTATAGTCAAGGAGACCCAGTACTTC.

The CDR3 reads CATSRDHQGRNEQYF. The CDR3 coding sequence is TGTGCCACCAGCAGAGATCACCAGGGTAGGAACGAGCAGTACTTC. This chain joins TRBV15 and TRBJ2-7, with D possibly TRBD1 on 5 matching bases. This CDR3 has 15 residues. Germline CDR1 is LNHNV and CDR2 is YYDKDF (reference sequence). V lost 0 bases and J lost 5, with 14 bases in between.

The chain uses TRBV7-8 and TRBJ2-1; D unresolved. V was clipped by 3 bases and J by 6 bases, with 12 bases between them. There are 14 residues in the CDR3. CDR1 SGHVS and CDR2 FQNEAQ come from the germline V gene. CDR3 in amino acids: CASSFLAPSNEQFF. The CDR3, as DNA: TGTGCCAGCAGCTTCTTGGCTCCAAGCAATGAGCAGTTCTTC. Using reference TRBV7-8 and TRBJ2-1 for the parts outside the CDR3, the full variable domain is GAGVSQSPRYKVAKRGQDVALRCDPISGHVSLFWYQQALGQGPEFLTYFQNEAQLDKSGLPSDRFFAERPEGSVSTLKIQRTQQEDSAVYLCASSFLAPSNEQFFGPGTRLTVL.